The entry below gives a single TCR beta chain sequence along with its context. The junction differs from germline at one of its ends, possibly a read error. Germline V gene sequence: CDR1 SGHTA, CDR2 FQGNSA. The CDR3 loop spans 14 amino acids. Assay used: immunoSEQ multiplex PCR; TCRdb lists only in-frame clones, some missing. The profile shows about 75,000 clones, roughly nine tenths of them singletons. This record comes from a study of technical replicates of blood from several donors. Sequencing used T cells isolated from PBMCs. The receptor was isolated from a human donor in good health. Some clones in this sample may be carry-over from other donors' samples. The V and J genes are TRBV7-2 and TRBJ2-7; possibly TRBD1 or TRBD2 for D (7 bases each). The CDR3 is CASRLGGGSYEQYF. The CDR3 DNA reads as TGTGCCAGCAGATTAGGGGGCGGGAGCTACGAGCAGTACTTC.